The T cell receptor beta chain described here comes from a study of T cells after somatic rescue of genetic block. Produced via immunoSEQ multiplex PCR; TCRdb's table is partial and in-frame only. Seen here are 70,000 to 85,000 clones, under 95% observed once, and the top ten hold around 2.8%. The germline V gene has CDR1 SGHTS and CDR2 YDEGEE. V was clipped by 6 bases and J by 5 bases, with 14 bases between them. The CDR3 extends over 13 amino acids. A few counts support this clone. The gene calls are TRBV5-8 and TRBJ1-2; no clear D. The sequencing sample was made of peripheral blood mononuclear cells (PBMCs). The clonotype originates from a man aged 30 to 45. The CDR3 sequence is CASTFVWNYGYTF. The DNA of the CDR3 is TGTGCCAGCACGTTTGTCTGGAATTATGGCTACACCTTC.